Listed here are 21 T cell receptor beta chains from one sample, sequenced in a study of T cell repertoires in cytomegalovirus infection. In TCRdb, the reads were re-called with MiXCR into one record per CDR3 protein. Of around 290,000 distinct CDR3 sequences in the sample, roughly 25% are singletons; the top ten hold over 11%. The material sequenced was PBMCs. The receptors derive from a human donor in good health (CMV status not recorded). Some clones in this sample may be carry-over from other donors' samples.

This clonotype has a count of ten or more. The chain couples TRBV7-2 to TRBJ2-7; the D is unclear. The CDR3 is 15 amino acids. The germline CDR1 and CDR2 sequences are SGHTA and FQGNSA. V was shortened by 5 bases and J by 2 bases, with 16 bases between the two germline ends. The CDR3 coding sequence is TGTGCCAGCAGCCCCGACTGGGCGGCCGCCTACGAGCAGTACTTC. Translation gives CASSPDWAAAYEQYF.

The table lists this clonotype with a few counts. The rearrangement joins TRBV28 to TRBJ1-4; possible D gene TRBD1, 5 bases. Trimming left V 4 bases short and J 3 bases short, with 9 bases between. CDR3 length equals 14 residues. Germline V lookup: CDR1 MDHEN, CDR2 SYDVKM. The CDR3 region is CASSSRQPNEKLFF. The CDR3 DNA sequence: TGTGCCAGCAGTTCAAGACAGCCTAATGAAAAACTGTTTTTT.

The CDR3 DNA follows: TGCAGTGCTCGCCGACAGACTCTTCGTGGGGCCAACGTCCTGACTTTC. Translating it yields CSARRQTLRGANVLTF. This rearrangement joins TRBV20-1 to TRBJ2-6, with D perhaps TRBD1 (5 bases). V was pared by 5 bases and J by 3 bases, with 17 bases between. Germline CDR1 reads DFQATT; CDR2 reads SNEGSKA (reference sequence). This CDR3 is built from 16 residues.

This clonotype occurred a few times. The chain uses TRBV28 and TRBJ2-7; no clear D gene. The CDR3 length is 14 residues. The V end lost 7 bases, the J end lost 2 bases, and 15 bases lay between the germline ends. The germline gives CDR1 MDHEN, CDR2 SYDVKM. CDR3 in amino acids: CASTPRPAPYEQYF. CDR3 in DNA: TGTGCCAGCACTCCCAGGCCGGCCCCCTACGAGCAGTACTTC.

In its sample, this clonotype was seen many times. The chain links TRBV7-2 to TRBJ2-7, with D maybe TRBD2 (6 bases). Germline V lookup: CDR1 SGHTA, CDR2 FQGNSA. The CDR3 extends over 14 amino acids. V was shortened by 4 bases and J by 2 bases, with 12 bases between the two germline ends. In nucleotides, the CDR3 is TGTGCCAGCAGCTGGATGACGGGAGCCTACGAGCAGTACTTC. Amino acid sequence: CASSWMTGAYEQYF.

This clonotype was seen more than once but under ten times. V usage is TRBV19 and J usage is TRBJ1-1; 7 positions match TRBD1. The CDR3 length is 14 residues. After removal of 7 bases from V and 4 bases from J, the junction contained 9 bases not matched to a gene. Germline assignment: CDR1 LNHDA and CDR2 SQIVND (reference sequence). Here the CDR3 DNA reads TGTGCCAGTACCGCTACGGGACAGTTCACTGAAGCTTTCTTT. This translates into CASTATGQFTEAFF.

This chain uses TRBV28 with TRBJ2-1; D possibly corresponds to TRBD2 (5 bases). The V gene's germline CDR1 is MDHEN and CDR2 SYDVKM. The CDR3 has 15 residues. V lost 2 bases and J lost 4, with 12 bases in between. CDR3 protein: CASSLMKTRYNEQFF. In DNA form, the CDR3 reads TGTGCCAGCAGTTTAATGAAAACTAGATACAATGAGCAGTTCTTC. Drawing the rest from reference TRBV28 and TRBJ2-1, the complete variable domain is DVKVTQSSRYLVKRTGEKVFLECVQDMDHENMFWYRQDPGLGLRLIYFSYDVKMKEKGDIPEGYSVSREKKERFSLILESASTNQTSMYLCASSLMKTRYNEQFFGPGTRLTVL.

This chain uses TRBV11-2 with TRBJ2-4; 11 nucleotides line up with TRBD1. Germline lookup yields CDR1 SGHAT and CDR2 FQNNGV. Germline trimming cut 0 bases from V and 8 bases from J; bases unmatched to any gene: 6. The CDR3 is 16 residues long. CDR3 loop: CASSLELGTGGHIQYF. CDR3 coding DNA: TGTGCCAGCAGCTTAGAACTCGGGACAGGGGGGCACATTCAGTACTTC.

J is TRBJ2-5 and V is TRBV11-2, with a possible D match to TRBD2 (5 bases). The V end was cut by 0 bases, the J end by 1 base, with 18 bases between. The germline CDR1 and CDR2 sequences are SGHAT and FQNNGV. This CDR3 region has 18 residues. In DNA form, the CDR3 reads TGTGCCAGCAGCTTAGATCTAAGCGGAGGTTCGGGCCAAGAGACCCAGTACTTC. This codes for CASSLDLSGGSGQETQYF.

This clonotype was recorded a few times. This chain joins TRBV28 and TRBJ1-2; D uncertain. Deletions cut 5 bases from V and 4 bases from J, with 11 bases between. This CDR3 has 13 residues. Germline-derived CDR1 and CDR2 are MDHEN and SYDVKM. The chain's CDR3 is CASSPPALYGYTF. CDR3 coding DNA: TGTGCCAGCAGTCCCCCTGCCCTCTATGGCTACACCTTC.

In the case of this clonotype: The junction and the germline gene differ at one end; a read error may be behind it. The chain joins TRBV7-9 to TRBJ1-1; a weak D match, TRBD1 (5 bases). Germline assignment: CDR1 SEHNR and CDR2 FQNEAQ (reference sequence). The CDR3 consists of 13 residues. The CDR3 nucleotides read TGTGCCAGCAGCCTGACAGTGAACTCTGAAGCTTTCTTT. Translating gives CASSLTVNSEAFF.

V gene TRBV2 combines with J gene TRBJ2-3; TRBD1 matches 7 bases. The V segment lost 7 bases and the J segment 3 bases; nucleotides outside the gene matches: 7. Germline loops: CDR1 SNHLY, CDR2 FYNNEI. The CDR3 totals 14 residues. DNA of the CDR3: TGTGCCAGCAACCGGGACAGAGGTACAGATACGCAGTATTTT. Its protein is CASNRDRGTDTQYF.

Ten or more counts support this clonotype. This chain links TRBV7-2 with TRBJ2-3; TRBD2 might be the D (6 bases). Deletions cut 3 bases from V and 2 bases from J, with 15 bases between. The CDR3 loop spans 16 amino acids. Per germline, CDR1 SGHTA and CDR2 FQGNSA. The CDR3 DNA sequence: TGTGCCAGCAGCTTTTCACGGGAGCCCCCCACAGATACGCAGTATTTT. Translation gives CASSFSREPPTDTQYF.

This chain joins TRBV28 and TRBJ2-3; D gene uncertain. CDR3 size: 15 residues. Trimming shortened V by 5 bases and J by 2 bases, and 14 bases separated the two germline ends. Germline assignment: CDR1 MDHEN and CDR2 SYDVKM. CDR3 in DNA: TGTGCCAGCAGTAGTCGTATCCCGACCACAGATACGCAGTATTTT. Translation: CASSSRIPTTDTQYF.

This chain joins TRBV7-2 and TRBJ1-2; D possibly corresponds to TRBD1 (6 bases). Germline V gene lookup returns CDR1 SGHTA and CDR2 FQGNSA. The CDR3 spans 17 residues. V was pared by 4 bases and J by 12 bases, with 30 bases between. The CDR3 protein is CASSSQEGSQGLQGHTF. As DNA, the CDR3 is TGTGCCAGCAGCTCACAGGAGGGCAGCCAAGGGTTACAGGGCCACACCTTC.

The chain is built from TRBV20-1 and TRBJ1-2; D is perhaps TRBD1 (5 bases). The CDR3 consists of 12 residues. Germline CDR1 and CDR2: DFQATT and SNEGSKA (reference sequence). Deletions cut 1 base from V and 6 bases from J, with 9 bases between. CDR3 sequence: CSARAGPDGYTF. The CDR3, as DNA: TGCAGTGCTAGAGCGGGACCGGATGGCTACACCTTC.

The chain recombines TRBV19 with TRBJ1-1; 7 bases are a match to TRBD1. Germline loops: CDR1 LNHDA, CDR2 SQIVND (reference sequence). J lost 0 bases, V lost 3 bases, and 4 bases had no gene match. The CDR3 has 15 amino acids. The CDR3 spells CASSIRQGMNTEAFF. Written as DNA, the CDR3 is TGTGCCAGTAGTATCCGACAGGGCATGAACACTGAAGCTTTCTTT.

This rearrangement joins TRBV5-5 to TRBJ2-1; 9 bases line up with TRBD1. CDR1 and CDR2 (germline): SGHKS, YYEKEE (reference sequence). The junction had 6 bases not matched to a gene; V was cut back by 1 base and J by 7 bases. The CDR3 consists of 15 residues. The CDR3 loop is CASSLLGQGGNEQFF. The CDR3 bases are TGTGCCAGCAGCTTGCTGGGACAGGGTGGAAATGAGCAGTTCTTC.

The sample holds a few counts of this clonotype. For the CDR3, the DNA is TGTGCCAGCTGCCAAGAGAGCGGGACGCAGTATTTT. Translation: CASCQESGTQYF. J is TRBJ2-3 and V is TRBV6-2 or TRBV6-3, with D possibly matching TRBD2 (6 bases). Germline-derived CDR1 and CDR2 are MNHEY and SVGEGT. The CDR3 has 12 amino acids. V gave up 8 bases and J gave up 9 bases, with 15 bases separating them.

The chain couples TRBV7-3 to TRBJ2-1; 9 bases agree with TRBD1. The V gene end was trimmed by 3 bases and the J gene end by 7 bases; junction bases not matched to a gene: 7. The CDR3 is 15 amino acids. Germline V gene sequence: CDR1 SGHTA, CDR2 FQGTGA. In DNA form, the CDR3 reads TGTGCCAGCAGCTTTTCCGGGACAGGGTGGAATGAGCAGTTCTTC. This sequence encodes CASSFSGTGWNEQFF.

The chain joins TRBV6-2 or TRBV6-3 to TRBJ2-4, with D perhaps being TRBD1 or TRBD2 (5 bases each). Germline V gene data show CDR1 as MNHEY and CDR2 as SVGEGT. CDR3 length: 16 residues. Between the trimmed V and J ends, which lost 1 base and 0 bases, there was a span of 10 bases. Here the CDR3 reads CASSYWDGLAKNIQYF. The CDR3 region has the DNA TGTGCCAGCAGTTACTGGGACGGATTAGCCAAAAACATTCAGTACTTC.